The 26 T cell receptor beta chains below come from one sample, sequenced in a study of blood T cell repertoires in COVID-19. Sequencing used immunoSEQ multiplex PCR; TCRdb keeps in-frame clones, though not all of them. The table shows under 300,000 clones, with 86% occurring only once. Material: peripheral blood. Receptor source: a man aged 55 to 70 with acute or convalescent COVID-19.

This sequence joins TRBV10-3 and TRBJ2-3, with 7 bases matching TRBD2. The CDR3 contains 18 residues. Losses at the gene ends were 3 bases for V and 0 bases for J; bases not matched to a gene: 12. Germline loops: CDR1 ENHRY, CDR2 SYGVKD. This CDR3 is CAISDPALLASSTDTQYF. Here the CDR3 DNA reads TGTGCCATCAGTGACCCCGCCCTACTAGCGAGCAGCACAGATACGCAGTATTTT.

This sequence joins TRBV28 and TRBJ1-5, with D maybe TRBD1 (6 bases). Germline lookup yields CDR1 MDHEN and CDR2 SYDVKM. Trimming took 7 bases from V and 1 from J, leaving 20 bases between them. The CDR3 is 17 residues long. The CDR3 region has the DNA TGTGCCAGCACCCCAAACGACAGGTATACAAGCAATCAGCCCCAGCATTTT. It specifies CASTPNDRYTSNQPQHF.

J is TRBJ2-5 and V is TRBV9; 9 bases align to TRBD1. The junction had 15 bases not matched to a gene; V was cut back by 1 base and J by 8 bases. This CDR3 is built from 17 residues. Germline V gives CDR1 SGDLS, CDR2 YYNGEE. CDR3 region: CASSVPNGDRADSTQYF. The CDR3, as DNA: TGTGCCAGCAGCGTACCGAACGGGGACAGGGCCGATAGCACCCAGTACTTC.

The genes are TRBV28 and TRBJ1-1, with D possibly TRBD1 on 6 matching bases. V dropped 6 bases and J dropped 4 bases, with 15 bases sitting between them. The germline V gene encodes CDR1 MDHEN and CDR2 SYDVKM. The CDR3 consists of 14 residues. The CDR3 reads CASRTQGRTTEAFF. CDR3 bases: TGTGCCAGCAGAACCCAGGGGCGCACCACTGAAGCTTTCTTT.

J is TRBJ1-1 and V is TRBV5-1; D unclear. In germline, CDR1 is SGHRS, CDR2 YFSETQ. Deletions cut 0 bases from V and 6 bases from J, with 15 bases between. The CDR3 totals 15 residues. The CDR3 region has the DNA TGCGCCAGCAGCTTGGCCGTCGCGGGAACGGCTGAAGCTTTCTTT. Amino acid sequence: CASSLAVAGTAEAFF.

J is TRBJ2-7 and V is TRBV4-1; TRBD2 agrees at 7 bases. Looked up from germline, CDR1 is MGHRA and CDR2 is YSYEKL. There are 17 residues in the CDR3. V lost 2 bases to trimming and J lost 1 base; unmatched junction nucleotides: 11. The CDR3 DNA sequence: TGCGCCAGCAGCCAATCCTCCGGGGGGTCCGAATCCTACGAGCAGTACTTC. Its translation is CASSQSSGGSESYEQYF.

This chain links TRBV4-3 with TRBJ2-7, with 10 bases fitting TRBD2. The V gene end was trimmed by 6 bases and the J gene end by 6 bases; junction bases not matched to a gene: 8. Germline CDR1 and CDR2: LGHNA and YSLEER. The CDR3 is 14 residues long. The DNA for the CDR3 is TGCGCCAGCAGTCGACGGTTAGCGGGAGGCGAGCAGTACTTC. Amino acids: CASSRRLAGGEQYF.

The chain uses TRBV28 and TRBJ2-5; 11 nucleotides line up with TRBD1. The CDR3 loop spans 15 amino acids. Germline CDR1 MDHEN, CDR2 SYDVKM. Germline trimming cut 2 bases from V and 5 bases from J; bases unmatched to any gene: 4. This chain's CDR3 is CASSLGQGARETQYF. The DNA of the CDR3 is TGTGCCAGCAGTTTAGGACAGGGGGCTAGGGAGACCCAGTACTTC. Full variable domain (remainder filled in from reference TRBV28 and TRBJ2-5): DVKVTQSSRYLVKRTGEKVFLECVQDMDHENMFWYRQDPGLGLRLIYFSYDVKMKEKGDIPEGYSVSREKKERFSLILESASTNQTSMYLCASSLGQGARETQYFGPGTRLLVL.

The V gene is TRBV5-4, the J gene TRBJ2-3, with a possible D match to TRBD2 (6 bases). Germline V gene sequence: CDR1 SGHNT, CDR2 YYREEE (reference sequence). This CDR3 is 16 amino acids long. Between the trimmed V and J ends, which lost 5 bases and 2 bases, there was a span of 18 bases. The CDR3 sequence is CASRPRSGGITDTQYF. For the CDR3, the DNA is TGTGCCAGCAGACCGCGGTCCGGGGGAATCACAGATACGCAGTATTTT.

The chain joins TRBV5-1 to TRBJ1-2; 8 bases map to TRBD1. The CDR3 spans 13 residues. Germline V CDR1 and CDR2: SGHRS, YFSETQ. V dropped 0 bases and J dropped 10; count of bases not matched to a gene: 5. CDR3: CASSLEDREVYTF. The CDR3 DNA is TGCGCCAGCAGCTTGGAGGACAGGGAAGTCTACACCTTC. The complete variable domain, with remaining parts taken from reference TRBV5-1 and TRBJ1-2, reads KAGVTQTPRYLIKTRGQQVTLSCSPISGHRSVSWYQQTPGQGLQFLFEYFSETQRNKGNFPGRFSGRQFSNSRSEMNVSTLELGDSALYLCASSLEDREVYTFGSGTRLTVV.

CDR3 protein: CASSQVGQGIYEQYF. The CDR3 region has the DNA TGTGCCAGCAGCCAAGTAGGACAGGGAATATACGAGCAGTACTTC. This rearrangement joins TRBV3-1 (or the pseudogene TRBV3-2) to TRBJ2-7; 8 bases line up with TRBD1. The CDR3 spans 15 residues. The trim removed 1 base at V and 4 bases at J, leaving 6 bases unmatched. Germline V gene lookup returns CDR1 LGHDT and CDR2 YNNKEL (reference sequence).

This chain links TRBV6-6 with TRBJ2-3; no reliable D call. Between the trimmed V and J ends, which lost 6 bases and 5 bases, there was a span of 9 bases. CDR1 and CDR2 (germline): MNHNY, SVGAGI (reference sequence). This CDR3 has 12 residues. CDR3 protein: CASSTSGDTQYF. In DNA, the CDR3 is TGTGCCAGCAGCACCAGTGGAGATACGCAGTATTTT.

The chain links TRBV3-1 (or the pseudogene TRBV3-2) to TRBJ1-4; perhaps TRBD1 as D (6 bases). V was pared by 3 bases and J by 12 bases, with 17 bases between. Germline CDR1 LGHDT, CDR2 YNNKEL (reference sequence). This CDR3 contains 14 residues. The CDR3 region is CASSHNYRAGELFF. The CDR3 DNA sequence: TGTGCCAGCAGCCACAACTACAGGGCGGGAGAACTGTTTTTT.

The chain uses TRBV7-3 and TRBJ1-1; TRBD1 aligns across 9 bases. The CDR3 covers 15 residues. Per the germline V gene, CDR1 is SGHTA and CDR2 is FQGTGA. With 2 bases clipped from V and 5 bases from J, the junction kept 6 bases outside the gene matches. Here the CDR3 reads CASSLYRTGVTEAFF. The DNA of the CDR3 is TGTGCCAGCAGCTTATATAGGACAGGGGTGACTGAAGCTTTCTTT.

This chain uses TRBV4-3 with TRBJ1-4; a weak D match, TRBD1 (5 bases). This CDR3 contains 19 residues. Germline CDR1 and CDR2: LGHNA and YSLEER. Trimming took off 4 bases at V and 2 bases at J, with 23 bases between the two ends. Written as DNA, the CDR3 is TGCGCCAGCAGCCCTACCGGGACTATGGTCAGTTCGACTAATGAAAAACTGTTTTTT. Translation gives CASSPTGTMVSSTNEKLFF.

In nucleotides, the CDR3 is TGTGCCAGCAGCGAGCCTCTTGGTTCTAGTGTAGATACGCAGTATTTT. As protein: CASSEPLGSSVDTQYF. This chain connects TRBV7-3 to TRBJ2-3; unclear D gene. Per germline, CDR1 SGHTA and CDR2 FQGTGA. V lost 5 bases to trimming and J lost 5 bases, with 20 bases between them. CDR3 size: 16 residues.

The chain combines TRBV30 with TRBJ1-2, with 10 bases aligning to TRBD1. CDR1 is GTSNPN, CDR2 SVGIG, per germline (reference sequence). J was trimmed by 8 bases and V by 7 bases; bases with no gene match: 13. The CDR3 is 14 amino acids. CDR3 sequence reads: CASGRDRGVGGYTF. CDR3 nucleotides: TGTGCCTCGGGACGGGACAGGGGAGTGGGGGGCTACACCTTC.

This clone was counted once. The chain joins TRBV28 to TRBJ2-7; TRBD2 agrees at 7 bases. V trimming: 8 bases; J trimming: 8 bases; junction bases outside the gene matches: 15. There are 14 residues in the CDR3. Germline V gene data show CDR1 as MDHEN and CDR2 as SYDVKM. This CDR3 reads CASESQELAGKQYF. The CDR3, as DNA: TGTGCCAGCGAGTCCCAGGAGTTAGCGGGCAAGCAGTACTTC.

This clone was seen only once. The chain couples TRBV6-5 to TRBJ1-4, with D tentatively TRBD1 (6 bases). Germline V lookup: CDR1 MNHEY, CDR2 SVGAGI. This CDR3 is built from 16 residues. Trimming removed 4 bases at V and 5 bases at J, with 17 bases between. The CDR3 loop reads CASSSVGQRLNEKLFF. CDR3 DNA sequence: TGTGCCAGCAGTTCGGTTGGACAGCGACTGAATGAAAAACTGTTTTTT.

CDR3 nucleotide sequence: TGTGCCAGCAGCCAAGTTTTCCGAACAGTGAATCAGCCCCAGCATTTT. Translated, it gives CASSQVFRTVNQPQHF. The V and J genes are TRBV3-1 (or the pseudogene TRBV3-2) and TRBJ1-5; no reliable D call. The ends were cut back, 1 base at V and 4 bases at J, with 14 bases in the middle. Germline assignment: CDR1 LGHDT and CDR2 YNNKEL (reference sequence). The CDR3 consists of 16 residues.

The chain links TRBV29-1 to TRBJ2-1; a possible D gene is TRBD1 (5 bases). Germline loops: CDR1 SQVTM, CDR2 ANQGSEA. The CDR3 consists of 12 residues. The V gene lost 4 bases and the J gene lost 4 bases, with 8 bases spanning the gap. The CDR3 region is CSVGQGYNEQFF. CDR3 nucleotides: TGCAGCGTTGGGCAGGGTTACAATGAGCAGTTCTTC.

The CDR3 loop reads CASLGGGNQPQHF. The CDR3 coding sequence is TGTGCCAGCCTTGGGGGGGGCAATCAGCCCCAGCATTTT. V and J are TRBV6-5 and TRBJ1-5; maybe TRBD1 (5 bases). The length of the CDR3 is 13 residues. V was pared by 8 bases and J by 2 bases, with 10 bases between. Per germline, CDR1 MNHEY and CDR2 SVGAGI.

This clone came up once. The chain links TRBV7-9 to TRBJ1-1; D ambiguous. Germline V gene data show CDR1 as SEHNR and CDR2 as FQNEAQ (reference sequence). This CDR3 contains 12 residues. Trimming took off 4 bases at V and 8 bases at J, with 11 bases between the two ends. As DNA, the CDR3 is TGTGCCAGCAGCTACGGGTCGGGGGAAGCTTTCTTT. Protein: CASSYGSGEAFF.

The J gene is TRBJ2-4, the V gene TRBV10-3, with D maybe TRBD2 (6 bases). CDR1 and CDR2 (germline): ENHRY, SYGVKD. V was clipped by 10 bases and J by 12 bases, with 16 bases between them. CDR3 length: 11 residues. The CDR3 loop is CATRDGGYQYF. The CDR3, as DNA: TGTGCCACGCGGGACGGCGGGTATCAGTACTTC.

This clone was detected only once. CDR3 nucleotide sequence: TGTGCCAGCAGCTTAGCGACAGGGGAAAGGTACGAGCAGTACTTC. Protein sequence: CASSLATGERYEQYF. The chain carries TRBV7-2 and TRBJ2-7, with 8 nucleotides matching TRBD1. This CDR3 region has 15 residues. The V and J ends lost 0 bases and 4 bases, in that order; junction bases with no gene match: 5. The V gene's germline CDR1 is SGHTA and CDR2 FQGNSA.

This rearrangement joins TRBV6-5 to TRBJ1-6; TRBD1 might be the D (5 bases). This CDR3 has 13 amino acids. Per the germline V gene, CDR1 is MNHEY and CDR2 is SVGAGI. Trimming stripped 8 bases from V and 8 bases from J, with 13 bases between. The CDR3 loop is CASGTGVDSPLHF. The CDR3 DNA reads as TGTGCCAGCGGGACGGGGGTAGATTCACCCCTCCACTTT.